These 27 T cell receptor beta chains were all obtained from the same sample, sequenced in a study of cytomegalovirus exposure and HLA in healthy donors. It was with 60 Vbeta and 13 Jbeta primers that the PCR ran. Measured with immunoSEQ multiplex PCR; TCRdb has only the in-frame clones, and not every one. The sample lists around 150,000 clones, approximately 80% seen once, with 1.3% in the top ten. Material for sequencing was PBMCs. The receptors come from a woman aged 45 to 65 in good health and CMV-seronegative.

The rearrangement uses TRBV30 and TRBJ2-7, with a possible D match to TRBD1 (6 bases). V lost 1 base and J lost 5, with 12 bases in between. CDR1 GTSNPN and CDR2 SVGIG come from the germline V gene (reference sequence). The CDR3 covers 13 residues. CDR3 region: CAWSGTGYNEQYF. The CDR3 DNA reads TGTGCCTGGAGTGGTACAGGGTATAACGAGCAGTACTTC.

The CDR3 is CASSFGHQPQHF. CDR3 coding DNA: TGTGCCAGCAGTTTTGGCCATCAGCCCCAGCATTTT. V usage is TRBV28 and J usage is TRBJ1-5; D unclear. Germline V gene sequence: CDR1 MDHEN, CDR2 SYDVKM. CDR3 length: 12 residues. V lost 3 bases and J lost 5, with 5 bases in between.

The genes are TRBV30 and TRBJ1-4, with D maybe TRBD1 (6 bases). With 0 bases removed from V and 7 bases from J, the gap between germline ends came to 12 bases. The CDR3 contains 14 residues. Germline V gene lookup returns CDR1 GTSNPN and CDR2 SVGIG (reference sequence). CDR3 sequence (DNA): TGTGCCTGGAGTGTAGGGGGAGTCGGTGAAAAACTGTTTTTT. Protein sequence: CAWSVGGVGEKLFF.

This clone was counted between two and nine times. CDR3 loop: CASSLWDSASYEQYF. CDR3 nucleotides: TGTGCCAGCAGCTTGTGGGACAGTGCATCCTACGAGCAGTACTTC. The V gene is TRBV11-2, the J gene TRBJ2-7; 7 nucleotides align to TRBD1. The V gene end was trimmed by 3 bases and the J gene end by 1 base; junction bases not matched to a gene: 6. Germline CDR1 is SGHAT and CDR2 is FQNNGV. The CDR3 extends over 15 amino acids.

The CDR3 is CASSSNRGIEEKLFF. CDR3 DNA sequence: TGTGCCAGCAGCTCGAACAGGGGGATAGAGGAAAAACTGTTTTTT. The V gene is TRBV7-2, the J gene TRBJ1-4; 8 nucleotides align to TRBD1. Germline lookup yields CDR1 SGHTA and CDR2 FQGNSA. The CDR3 totals 15 residues. The V and J ends lost 4 bases and 8 bases, in that order; junction bases with no gene match: 9.

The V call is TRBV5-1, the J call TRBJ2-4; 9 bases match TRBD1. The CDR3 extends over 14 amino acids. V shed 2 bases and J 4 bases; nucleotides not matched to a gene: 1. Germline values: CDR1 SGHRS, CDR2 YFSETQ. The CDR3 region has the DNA TGCGCCAGCAGCTTCGGGACAGGGAAAAACATTCAGTACTTC. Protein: CASSFGTGKNIQYF.

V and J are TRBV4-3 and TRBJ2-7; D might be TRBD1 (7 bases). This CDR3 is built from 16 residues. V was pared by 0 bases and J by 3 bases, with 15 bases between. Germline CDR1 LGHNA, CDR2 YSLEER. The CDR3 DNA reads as TGCGCCAGCAGCCAAGATTTCCGACAGGGAGGCTACGAGCAGTACTTC. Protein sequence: CASSQDFRQGGYEQYF.

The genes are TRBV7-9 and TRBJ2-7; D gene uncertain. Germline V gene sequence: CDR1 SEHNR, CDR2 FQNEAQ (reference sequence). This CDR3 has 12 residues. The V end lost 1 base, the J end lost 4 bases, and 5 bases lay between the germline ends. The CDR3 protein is CASSLGEYEQYF. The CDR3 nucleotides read TGTGCCAGCAGCTTAGGCGAGTACGAGCAGTACTTC.

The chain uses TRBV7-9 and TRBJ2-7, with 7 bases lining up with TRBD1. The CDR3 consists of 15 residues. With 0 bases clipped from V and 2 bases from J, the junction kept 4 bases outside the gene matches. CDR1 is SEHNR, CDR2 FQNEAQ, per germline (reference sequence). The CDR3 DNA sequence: TGTGCCAGCAGCTTAGCGTTGGGACAGACCTACGAGCAGTACTTC. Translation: CASSLALGQTYEQYF. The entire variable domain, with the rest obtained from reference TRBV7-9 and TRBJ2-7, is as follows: DTGVSQNPRHKITKRGQNVTFRCDPISEHNRLYWYRQTLGQGPEFLTYFQNEAQLEKSRLLSDRFSAERPKGSFSTLEIQRTEQGDSAMYLCASSLALGQTYEQYFGPGTRLTVT.

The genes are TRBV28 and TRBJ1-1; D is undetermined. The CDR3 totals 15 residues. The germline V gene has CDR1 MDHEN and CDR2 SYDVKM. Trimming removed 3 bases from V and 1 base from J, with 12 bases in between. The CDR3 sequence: CASSFGVEGNTEAFF. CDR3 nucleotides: TGTGCCAGCAGTTTTGGGGTGGAGGGGAACACTGAAGCTTTCTTT.

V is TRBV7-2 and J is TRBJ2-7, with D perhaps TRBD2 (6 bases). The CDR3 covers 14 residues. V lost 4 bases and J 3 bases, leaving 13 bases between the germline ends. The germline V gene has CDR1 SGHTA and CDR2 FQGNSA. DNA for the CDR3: TGTGCCAGCAGCTCCATAGCGGCTATCTACGAGCAGTACTTC. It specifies CASSSIAAIYEQYF.

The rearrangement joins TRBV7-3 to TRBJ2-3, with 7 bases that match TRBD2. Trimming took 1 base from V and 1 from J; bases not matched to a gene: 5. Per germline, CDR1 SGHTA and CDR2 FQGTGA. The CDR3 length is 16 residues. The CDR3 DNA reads TGTGCCAGCAGCTTAAGCGTTGGGGGGGGCACAGATACGCAGTATTTT. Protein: CASSLSVGGGTDTQYF.

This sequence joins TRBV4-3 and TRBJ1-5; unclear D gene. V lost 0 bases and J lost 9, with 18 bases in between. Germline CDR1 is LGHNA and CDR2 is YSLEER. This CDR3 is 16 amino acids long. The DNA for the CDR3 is TGCGCCAGCAGCCAAGATCTCCTTGGCAGCGGGTGGCCCCAGCATTTT. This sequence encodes CASSQDLLGSGWPQHF.

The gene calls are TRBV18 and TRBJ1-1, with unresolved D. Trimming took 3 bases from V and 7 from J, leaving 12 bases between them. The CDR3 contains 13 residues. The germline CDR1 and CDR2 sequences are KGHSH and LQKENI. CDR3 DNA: TGTGCCAGCTCACCTAGTACAGACAATGAAGCTTTCTTT. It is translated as CASSPSTDNEAFF.

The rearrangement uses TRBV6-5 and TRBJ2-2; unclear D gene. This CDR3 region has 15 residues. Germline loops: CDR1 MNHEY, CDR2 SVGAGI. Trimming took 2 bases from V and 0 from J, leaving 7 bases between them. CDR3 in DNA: TGTGCCAGCAGTTACGAGAGAACGAACACCGGGGAGCTGTTTTTT. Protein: CASSYERTNTGELFF.

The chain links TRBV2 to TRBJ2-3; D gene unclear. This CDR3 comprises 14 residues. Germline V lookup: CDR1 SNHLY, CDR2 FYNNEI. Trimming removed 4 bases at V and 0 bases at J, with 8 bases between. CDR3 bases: TGTGCCAGCAGTGTTCTAGAAAGCACAGATACGCAGTATTTT. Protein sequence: CASSVLESTDTQYF.

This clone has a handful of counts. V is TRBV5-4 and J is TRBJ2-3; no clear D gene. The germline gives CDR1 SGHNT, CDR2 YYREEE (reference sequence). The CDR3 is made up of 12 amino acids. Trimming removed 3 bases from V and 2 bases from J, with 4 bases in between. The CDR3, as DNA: TGTGCCAGCAGCTCTCTCACAGATACGCAGTATTTT. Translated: CASSSLTDTQYF.

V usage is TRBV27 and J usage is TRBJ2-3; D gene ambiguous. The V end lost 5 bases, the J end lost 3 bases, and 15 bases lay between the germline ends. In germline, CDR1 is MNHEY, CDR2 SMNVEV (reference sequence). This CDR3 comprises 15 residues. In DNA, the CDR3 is TGTGCCAGCAGTCCTCTCCAACTGATAACAGATACGCAGTATTTT. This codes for CASSPLQLITDTQYF.

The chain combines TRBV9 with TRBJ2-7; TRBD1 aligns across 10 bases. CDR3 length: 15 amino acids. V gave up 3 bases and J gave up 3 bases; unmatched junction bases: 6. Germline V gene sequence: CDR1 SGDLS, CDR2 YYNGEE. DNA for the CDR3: TGTGCCAGCAGCGCCGGACAGGGGGGGATCTACGAGCAGTACTTC. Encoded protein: CASSAGQGGIYEQYF.

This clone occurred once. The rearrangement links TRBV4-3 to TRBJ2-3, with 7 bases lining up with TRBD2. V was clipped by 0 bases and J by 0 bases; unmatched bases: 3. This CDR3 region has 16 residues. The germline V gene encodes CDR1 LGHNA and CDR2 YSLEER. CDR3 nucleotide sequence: TGCGCCAGCAGCCAAGATGGGAGGGGTAGCACAGATACGCAGTATTTT. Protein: CASSQDGRGSTDTQYF.

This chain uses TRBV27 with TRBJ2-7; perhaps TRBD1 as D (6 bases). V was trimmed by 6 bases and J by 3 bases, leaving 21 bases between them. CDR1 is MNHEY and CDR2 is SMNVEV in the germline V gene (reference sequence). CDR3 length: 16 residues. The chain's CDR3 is CASRKFMDRMNYEQYF. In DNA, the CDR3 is TGTGCCAGCAGGAAGTTTATGGACAGAATGAACTACGAGCAGTACTTC.

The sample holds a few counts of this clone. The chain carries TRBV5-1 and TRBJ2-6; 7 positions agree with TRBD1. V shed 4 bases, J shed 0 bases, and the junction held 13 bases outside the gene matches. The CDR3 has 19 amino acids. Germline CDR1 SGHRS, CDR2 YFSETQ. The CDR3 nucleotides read TGCGCCAGCAGCGTACTAGGACAGGTCTTCGACTCTGGGGCCAACGTCCTGACTTTC. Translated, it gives CASSVLGQVFDSGANVLTF. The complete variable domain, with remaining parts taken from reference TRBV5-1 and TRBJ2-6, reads KAGVTQTPRYLIKTRGQQVTLSCSPISGHRSVSWYQQTPGQGLQFLFEYFSETQRNKGNFPGRFSGRQFSNSRSEMNVSTLELGDSALYLCASSVLGQVFDSGANVLTFGAGSRLTVL.

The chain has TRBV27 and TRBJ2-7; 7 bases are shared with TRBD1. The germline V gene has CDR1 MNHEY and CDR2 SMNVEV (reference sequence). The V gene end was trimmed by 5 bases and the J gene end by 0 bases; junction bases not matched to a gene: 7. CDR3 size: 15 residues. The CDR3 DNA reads TGTGCCAGCAGTCTTCAGACAGGGAGCTCCTACGAGCAGTACTTC. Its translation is CASSLQTGSSYEQYF.

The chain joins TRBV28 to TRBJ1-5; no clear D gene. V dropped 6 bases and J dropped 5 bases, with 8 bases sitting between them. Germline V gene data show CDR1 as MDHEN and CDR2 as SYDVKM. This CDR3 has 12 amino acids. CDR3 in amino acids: CASSITYQPQHF. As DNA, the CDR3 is TGTGCCAGCAGCATCACTTATCAGCCCCAGCATTTT.

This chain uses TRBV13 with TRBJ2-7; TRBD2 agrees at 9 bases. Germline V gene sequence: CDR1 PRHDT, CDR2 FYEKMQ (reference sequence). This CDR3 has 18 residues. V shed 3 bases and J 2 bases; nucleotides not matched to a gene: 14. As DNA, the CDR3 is TGTGCCAGCAGCTTCCTGATCGGTGGCGGGGGGGCCCCCTACGAGCAGTACTTC. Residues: CASSFLIGGGGAPYEQYF.

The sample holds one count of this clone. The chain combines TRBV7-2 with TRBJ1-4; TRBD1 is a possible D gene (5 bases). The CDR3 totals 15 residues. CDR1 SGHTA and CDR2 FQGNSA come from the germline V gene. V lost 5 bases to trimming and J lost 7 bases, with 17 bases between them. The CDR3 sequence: CASSPSRGFGEKLFF. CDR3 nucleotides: TGTGCCAGCAGCCCGAGTAGGGGATTTGGTGAAAAACTGTTTTTT.

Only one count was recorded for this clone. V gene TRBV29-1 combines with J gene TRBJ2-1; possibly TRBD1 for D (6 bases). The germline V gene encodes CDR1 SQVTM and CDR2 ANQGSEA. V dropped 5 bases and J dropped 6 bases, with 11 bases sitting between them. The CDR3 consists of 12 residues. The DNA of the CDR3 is TGCAGCGTTCTTCGGGACATCAATGAGCAGTTCTTC. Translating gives CSVLRDINEQFF.